The entry below gives a single TCR beta chain sequence along with its context. The data derive from a study of blood T cell repertoires in COVID-19. Here immunoSEQ multiplex PCR was the method, and the copy in TCRdb shows in-frame clones only, minus some. The table includes more than 20,000 clones, around 90% detected once. This sequence originates from a man in his 70s with acute or convalescent COVID-19. The sequencing sample was made of peripheral blood.

The CDR3 DNA reads as TGCGCCAGCAGCCAAGAGGGCCCCCGACAGGGTAGTTATTCACCCCTCCACTTT. It yields the protein CASSQEGPRQGSYSPLHF. The chain combines TRBV4-3 with TRBJ1-6; 7 nucleotides align to TRBD1. The V gene's germline CDR1 is LGHNA and CDR2 YSLEER. Trimming took 0 bases from V and 8 from J; bases not matched to a gene: 13. This CDR3 spans 18 amino acids.